The clone carrying this T cell receptor (beta chain) was counted between two and nine times. Antigen specificity is unknown. The data belong to a study of early stage breast cancer tumors. Regarding the study as a whole: Compared with adjacent normal breast tissue, tumors showed 2 to 3-fold greater T cell density and higher clonality.

Measured with immunoSEQ multiplex PCR; TCRdb has only the in-frame clones, and not every one. Here the sample spans about 70,000 clones, roughly 80% being singletons. This CDR3 spans 17 amino acids. Germline V gene lookup returns CDR1 GTSNPN and CDR2 SVGIG (reference sequence). V shed 2 bases, J shed 4 bases, and the junction held 14 bases outside the gene matches. The rearrangement uses TRBV30 and TRBJ1-5; 7 nucleotides align to TRBD1. This clonotype was sampled from a person aged 40-50 years with breast cancer. The sequenced sample was blood. CDR3 loop: CAWSPQQGRGVNQPQHF. DNA of the CDR3: TGTGCCTGGAGTCCCCAACAGGGGAGGGGAGTAAATCAGCCCCAGCATTTT. Supplemented by reference TRBV30 and TRBJ1-5, the full variable domain reads SQTIHQWPATLVQPVGSPLSLECTVEGTSNPNLYWYRQAAGRGLQLLFYSVGIGQISSEVPQNLSASRPQDRQFILSSKKLLLSDSGFYLCAWSPQQGRGVNQPQHFGDGTRLSIL.